These 20 T cell receptor beta chains came from one sample sequenced in a study of shared clonotypes between healthy human individuals. Sequencing was performed with immunoSEQ multiplex PCR; in TCRdb, only in-frame clones are kept and a portion is missing. This sample has millions of clones, with about 92% found just once. The specimen was naive CD4+ T cells sorted from blood. Subset given: CD45RA+ positively selected. These receptors were collected from a man younger than 35 in good health.

The V and J genes are TRBV28 and TRBJ2-7; D possibly corresponds to TRBD1 (5 bases). The ends were cut back, 6 bases at V and 1 base at J, with 16 bases in the middle. The CDR3 runs to 15 residues. Germline-derived CDR1 and CDR2 are MDHEN and SYDVKM. In DNA, the CDR3 is TGTGCCAGCAGGAAAGGGTACGACAGATCCTACGAGCAGTACTTC. The encoded protein is CASRKGYDRSYEQYF.

Worth noting for this clone: This same CDR3 is encoded by further DNA sequences in the sample. The V and J genes are TRBV7-2 and TRBJ2-1; D possibly matches TRBD1 or TRBD2 (5 bases each). The length of the CDR3 is 15 residues. CDR1 and CDR2 from the germline V gene are SGHTA and FQGNSA. V was cut by 2 bases and J by 4 bases, with 12 bases left in between. CDR3 nucleotides: TGTGCCAGCAGCTTAAGTGGGGGTCGGTACAATGAGCAGTTCTTC. Translating gives CASSLSGGRYNEQFF.

The chain has TRBV10-3 and TRBJ2-3; 10 positions agree with TRBD1. Germline values: CDR1 ENHRY, CDR2 SYGVKD. V lost 10 bases, J lost 3 bases, and 4 bases stayed unmatched. The CDR3 runs to 13 residues. The CDR3 nucleotides are TGTGCCACCGGGGACAGGGGAACAGATACGCAGTATTTT. Amino acid sequence: CATGDRGTDTQYF.

The chain employs TRBV6-1 and TRBJ2-1; D possibly corresponds to TRBD1 (5 bases). CDR1 and CDR2 (germline): MNHNS, SASEGT. This CDR3 is built from 15 residues. The V gene lost 7 bases and the J gene lost 0 bases, with 13 bases spanning the gap. In DNA form, the CDR3 reads TGTGCCAGCATCCTGACAGCAGACTCCTACAATGAGCAGTTCTTC. It is translated as CASILTADSYNEQFF.

Note on this clone: Different DNA sequences within this sample yield the same CDR3. The chain couples TRBV6-5 to TRBJ2-5, with D perhaps TRBD2 (7 bases). The tail of the sequence fits TRBJ2-7 better, so the J call may be wrong. CDR1 and CDR2 from the germline V gene are MNHEY and SVGAGI. The CDR3 is 14 residues long. CDR3 in DNA: TGTGCCAGCAGTTACTCGCGGGGGCCGTACGAGCAGTACTTC. Translating gives CASSYSRGPYEQYF.

V and J are TRBV7-6 and TRBJ1-4; D uncertain. CDR1 and CDR2 from the germline V gene are SGHVS and FNYEAQ. The CDR3 length is 15 residues. V lost 1 base to trimming and J lost 3 bases, with 9 bases between them. The CDR3 nucleotides are TGTGCCAGCAGCTTAGACGGAAATTCTAATGAAAAACTGTTTTTT. It yields the protein CASSLDGNSNEKLFF.

Here the CDR3 reads CAWSVGTSGRVLYNEQFF. CDR3 nucleotide sequence: TGTGCCTGGAGTGTCGGGACTAGCGGGAGGGTTTTATACAATGAGCAGTTCTTC. The chain combines TRBV30 with TRBJ2-1, with 16 bases fitting TRBD2. The CDR3 consists of 18 residues. Looked up from germline, CDR1 is GTSNPN and CDR2 is SVGIG (reference sequence). Trimming at V came to 0 bases and at J to 4 bases, leaving 6 bases not matched to a gene. Variable domain in full (rest from reference TRBV30 and TRBJ2-1): SQTIHQWPATLVQPVGSPLSLECTVEGTSNPNLYWYRQAAGRGLQLLFYSVGIGQISSEVPQNLSASRPQDRQFILSSKKLLLSDSGFYLCAWSVGTSGRVLYNEQFFGPGTRLTVL.

The chain is built from TRBV11-2 and TRBJ1-3; tentatively, D is TRBD1 (6 bases). The germline V and J ends were trimmed by 8 bases and 2 bases, with 10 bases remaining between them. The germline V gene encodes CDR1 SGHAT and CDR2 FQNNGV. The CDR3 runs to 13 residues. CDR3 region: CASGGSAGNTIYF. The CDR3 DNA reads as TGTGCCAGCGGGGGCAGTGCTGGAAACACCATATATTTT.

The genes are TRBV6-5 and TRBJ2-7, with 8 bases that match TRBD2. The J segment lost 7 bases and the V segment lost 8 bases, leaving 7 bases of the junction unmatched. This CDR3 has 12 residues. CDR1 and CDR2 (germline): MNHEY, SVGAGI. The CDR3 DNA reads as TGTGCCAGCCGCGCGGGGGGTTTGGAGCAGTACTTC. Its translation: CASRAGGLEQYF.

The rearrangement joins TRBV6-5 to TRBJ1-1, with 10 bases identical to TRBD1. Trimming removed 7 bases from V and 4 bases from J; junction bases left unmatched: 6. This CDR3 contains 14 residues. In germline, CDR1 is MNHEY, CDR2 SVGAGI. Here the CDR3 reads CASIVTGGSTEAFF. The CDR3 nucleotides read TGTGCCAGCATAGTGACAGGGGGCTCCACTGAAGCTTTCTTT.

The chain links TRBV2 to TRBJ1-2; 7 nucleotides agree with TRBD1. The CDR3 runs to 13 residues. Germline V gene data show CDR1 as SNHLY and CDR2 as FYNNEI. V was pared by 5 bases and J by 5 bases, with 5 bases of the junction left unmatched. CDR3 sequence (DNA): TGTGCCAGCAGTCGGGACAGTATTTATGGCTACACCTTC. The encoded protein is CASSRDSIYGYTF.

J is TRBJ2-3 and V is TRBV11-2; a weak D match, TRBD1 (6 bases). CDR3 length: 15 residues. Germline values: CDR1 SGHAT, CDR2 FQNNGV. V lost 5 bases and J lost 2, with 14 bases in between. The CDR3 protein is CASSPTGRYTDTQYF. The CDR3 DNA sequence: TGTGCCAGCAGCCCGACAGGACGATACACAGATACGCAGTATTTT. The complete variable domain, with remaining parts taken from reference TRBV11-2 and TRBJ2-3, reads EAGVAQSPRYKIIEKRQSVAFWCNPISGHATLYWYQQILGQGPKLLIQFQNNGVVDDSQLPKDRFSAERLKGVDSTLKIQPAKLEDSAVYLCASSPTGRYTDTQYFGPGTRLTVL.

This clone was counted a single time. The CDR3 DNA sequence: TGCGCCAGCAGCTTATTGGACAGGGGTTCACCCCTCCACTTT. This encodes CASSLLDRGSPLHF. The chain links TRBV5-1 to TRBJ1-6, with 9 positions matching TRBD1. Germline CDR1 and CDR2: SGHRS and YFSETQ. J lost 9 bases, V lost 2 bases, and 3 bases had no gene match. CDR3 size: 14 residues.

The rearrangement links TRBV30 to TRBJ2-5, with D tentatively TRBD1 (6 bases). The V end was cut by 4 bases, the J end by 5 bases, with 14 bases between. Germline values: CDR1 GTSNPN, CDR2 SVGIG (reference sequence). This CDR3 has 13 amino acids. The CDR3 nucleotides read TGTGCCTGGAATGACAGGCTCGGGGAGACCCAGTACTTC. Encoded protein: CAWNDRLGETQYF. The whole variable domain, remainder taken from reference TRBV30 and TRBJ2-5, is SQTIHQWPATLVQPVGSPLSLECTVEGTSNPNLYWYRQAAGRGLQLLFYSVGIGQISSEVPQNLSASRPQDRQFILSSKKLLLSDSGFYLCAWNDRLGETQYFGPGTRLLVL.

The chain is built from TRBV28 and TRBJ2-3; 9 nucleotides agree with TRBD2. The CDR3 spans 15 residues. Germline V gene sequence: CDR1 MDHEN, CDR2 SYDVKM. The J segment lost 1 base and the V segment lost 3 bases, leaving 2 bases of the junction unmatched. The DNA of the CDR3 is TGTGCCAGCAGTTTGAGACTAGCGGGCACAGATACGCAGTATTTT. Amino acid sequence: CASSLRLAGTDTQYF.

V and J are TRBV7-8 and TRBJ2-1; TRBD2 aligns across 9 bases. The CDR3 runs to 15 residues. The V gene end was trimmed by 3 bases and the J gene end by 7 bases; junction bases not matched to a gene: 7. Per the germline V gene, CDR1 is SGHVS and CDR2 is FQNEAQ. Here the CDR3 reads CASSFVSSGSNEQFF. The DNA of the CDR3 is TGTGCCAGCAGCTTCGTTAGTAGCGGGAGTAATGAGCAGTTCTTC.

Concerning this clone: The sample contains more than one DNA sequence encoding this CDR3. The V call is TRBV18, the J call TRBJ2-7; D ambiguous. This CDR3 comprises 13 residues. Looked up from germline, CDR1 is KGHSH and CDR2 is LQKENI. V shed 2 bases and J shed 2 bases, with 7 bases lying between them. CDR3 protein: CASSPAGTYEQYF. CDR3 DNA: TGTGCCAGCTCACCAGCTGGGACCTACGAGCAGTACTTC.

The rearrangement uses TRBV28 and TRBJ2-7; 7 bases line up with TRBD1. This CDR3 spans 12 amino acids. CDR1 and CDR2 (germline): MDHEN, SYDVKM. Germline trimming cut 7 bases from V and 3 bases from J; bases unmatched to any gene: 3. The CDR3 is CASKAGGYEQYF. CDR3 in DNA: TGTGCCAGCAAGGCAGGGGGCTACGAGCAGTACTTC.

The V and J genes are TRBV6-1 and TRBJ2-5; TRBD2 might be the D (6 bases). Germline V CDR1 and CDR2: MNHNS, SASEGT. The ends were cut back, 7 bases at V and 2 bases at J, with 11 bases in the middle. This CDR3 is built from 13 residues. This CDR3 is CASNSGWQETQYF. The CDR3 DNA reads TGTGCCAGCAACAGCGGGTGGCAAGAGACCCAGTACTTC.

This chain uses TRBV19 with TRBJ2-7; D unclear. The CDR3 spans 10 residues. Trimming took 4 bases from V and 12 from J, leaving 10 bases between them. From germline, CDR1 is LNHDA and CDR2 SQIVND (reference sequence). DNA for the CDR3: TGTGCCAGTAGTAACGGAAGACTGTACTTC. It yields the protein CASSNGRLYF.